The next 20 T cell receptor beta chains were all read from a single sample in a study of Tregs in tolerant kidney transplant recipients. Data came from immunoSEQ multiplex PCR; TCRdb stores just in-frame clones and leaves some out. Counted here are some 110,000 clones, roughly nine tenths occurring once; the ten biggest clones make up roughly 0.63%. Specimen: CD4+ T cells from blood. The receptor source for this set is a human donor in good health.

V usage is TRBV4-1 and J usage is TRBJ2-1; D might be TRBD2 (6 bases). V was shortened by 0 bases and J by 3 bases, with 12 bases between the two germline ends. This CDR3 comprises 16 residues. Germline V lookup: CDR1 MGHRA, CDR2 YSYEKL. The CDR3 region is CASSQEMGGGYNEQFF. The CDR3 nucleotides read TGCGCCAGCAGCCAAGAAATGGGGGGTGGCTACAATGAGCAGTTCTTC.

This chain joins TRBV27 and TRBJ1-1; TRBD1 is a possible D gene (6 bases). V was cut by 5 bases and J by 0 bases, with 19 bases left in between. This CDR3 is built from 17 residues. Germline V gene sequence: CDR1 MNHEY, CDR2 SMNVEV (reference sequence). CDR3 region: CASSPLGGRRMNTEAFF. For the CDR3, the DNA is TGTGCCAGCAGTCCCCTGGGGGGGCGCAGAATGAACACTGAAGCTTTCTTT.

In this sample, this clone turned up once. The rearrangement links TRBV5-1 to TRBJ1-2; the match to TRBD1 covers 7 bases. The V gene's germline CDR1 is SGHRS and CDR2 YFSETQ. The CDR3 is 16 amino acids. V shed 0 bases and J 4 bases; nucleotides not matched to a gene: 9. In DNA form, the CDR3 reads TGCGCCAGCAGCTTGGATGTGGGCAGGGGGACCTATGGCTACACCTTC. Amino acid sequence: CASSLDVGRGTYGYTF.

The V call is TRBV7-2, the J call TRBJ1-1, with TRBD1 as a possible D gene (6 bases). CDR3 length equals 14 residues. Germline loops: CDR1 SGHTA, CDR2 FQGNSA. V was clipped by 3 bases and J by 5 bases, with 13 bases between them. The CDR3 reads CASSFSRGGTEAFF. The CDR3 nucleotides are TGTGCCAGCAGCTTTTCCAGGGGTGGTACTGAAGCTTTCTTT. Full variable domain (remainder filled in from reference TRBV7-2 and TRBJ1-1): GAGVSQSPSNKVTEKGKDVELRCDPISGHTALYWYRQSLGQGLEFLIYFQGNSAPDKSGLPSDRFSAERTGGSVSTLTIQRTQQEDSAVYLCASSFSRGGTEAFFGQGTRLTVV.

The CDR3 sequence: CASSLRDEQFF. The CDR3 region has the DNA TGTGCCAGCAGTCTCCGGGATGAGCAGTTCTTC. The chain links TRBV6-1 to TRBJ2-1; D unclear. V was trimmed by 5 bases and J by 8 bases, leaving 7 bases between them. The CDR3 totals 11 residues. Per the germline V gene, CDR1 is MNHNS and CDR2 is SASEGT.

CDR3 in DNA: TGTGCCTGGAGTGCCTTCGCCGGGACTCAGGTAGGGCCCCAGCATTTT. Translated: CAWSAFAGTQVGPQHF. The chain joins TRBV30 to TRBJ1-5, with D maybe TRBD1 (5 bases). Germline CDR1 reads GTSNPN; CDR2 reads SVGIG (reference sequence). The V end was cut by 1 base, the J end by 9 bases, with 22 bases between. The CDR3 consists of 16 residues.

The CDR3 spells CASSRKGDQPQHF. The CDR3 DNA reads TGTGCCAGCAGCAGAAAAGGGGACCAGCCCCAGCATTTT. The V gene is TRBV7-9, the J gene TRBJ1-5; D possibly corresponds to TRBD1 (5 bases). Germline CDR1 SEHNR, CDR2 FQNEAQ (reference sequence). The CDR3 consists of 13 residues. V was shortened by 5 bases and J by 7 bases, with 12 bases between the two germline ends.

The V gene is TRBV2, the J gene TRBJ1-1, with D unresolved. Germline V gene sequence: CDR1 SNHLY, CDR2 FYNNEI. Trimming took off 7 bases at V and 1 base at J, with 4 bases between the two ends. This CDR3 region has 11 residues. The CDR3 coding sequence is TGTGCCAGCAACACGAACACTGAAGCTTTCTTT. It encodes CASNTNTEAFF.

The rearrangement joins TRBV13 to TRBJ2-1; 7 bases agree with TRBD2. The CDR3 length is 16 residues. In germline, CDR1 is PRHDT, CDR2 FYEKMQ (reference sequence). The J segment lost 6 bases and the V segment lost 2 bases, leaving 10 bases of the junction unmatched. CDR3 sequence reads: CASSLTWRERVNEQFF. The DNA of the CDR3 is TGTGCCAGCAGCTTAACGTGGCGGGAGAGGGTCAATGAGCAGTTCTTC.

The chain links TRBV21-1 to TRBJ2-7; the tabulated D call, TRBD2, remains unverified against the DNA. TRBV21-1 is assigned pseudogene status. The CDR3 contains 15 residues. The CDR3 reads CASSGSGVSPYEQYF. Written as DNA, the CDR3 is TGTGCCAGCAGCGGATCGGGAGTATCACCCTACGAGCAGTACTTC.

This chain joins TRBV15 and TRBJ2-7, with D perhaps TRBD1 (5 bases). Trimming took 1 base from V and 2 from J, leaving 9 bases between them. Per germline, CDR1 LNHNV and CDR2 YYDKDF (reference sequence). The CDR3 has 14 residues. The CDR3 sequence is CATSRAQGTYEQYF. In DNA form, the CDR3 reads TGTGCCACCAGCAGAGCGCAGGGAACCTACGAGCAGTACTTC.

The V and J genes are TRBV6-5 and TRBJ1-2; TRBD1 might be the D (5 bases). The CDR3 runs to 13 residues. Germline CDR1 reads MNHEY; CDR2 reads SVGAGI. Trimming stripped 5 bases from V and 4 bases from J, with 11 bases between. CDR3 loop: CASSNRDGYGYTF. The DNA for the CDR3 is TGTGCCAGCAGTAACCGGGACGGCTATGGCTACACCTTC.

V is TRBV6-5 and J is TRBJ2-7; 11 bases map to TRBD2. Germline CDR1 MNHEY, CDR2 SVGAGI. This CDR3 region has 14 residues. The J segment lost 5 bases and the V segment lost 6 bases, leaving 6 bases of the junction unmatched. The CDR3 nucleotides read TGTGCCAGCAGGTTAGCGGGAGGGCTCGACGAGCAGTACTTC. This codes for CASRLAGGLDEQYF.

Written as DNA, the CDR3 is TGTGCCAGCAGCCCCGACAGGGAGACCCAGTACTTC. Amino acids: CASSPDRETQYF. The chain couples TRBV6-5 to TRBJ2-5; D may be TRBD1 (6 bases). This CDR3 has 12 residues. Germline assignment: CDR1 MNHEY and CDR2 SVGAGI. V dropped 6 bases and J dropped 5 bases, with 10 bases sitting between them.

The V gene is TRBV2, the J gene TRBJ2-3, with D unresolved. The CDR3 loop spans 13 amino acids. The germline gives CDR1 SNHLY, CDR2 FYNNEI. V was clipped by 6 bases and J by 6 bases, with 13 bases between them. CDR3 amino acids: CASSSAIVDTQYF. The CDR3 DNA is TGTGCCAGCAGCAGCGCGATCGTTGATACGCAGTATTTT.

The chain is built from TRBV6-5 and TRBJ2-7; the match to TRBD2 covers 12 bases. The germline V gene encodes CDR1 MNHEY and CDR2 SVGAGI. The V gene end was trimmed by 4 bases and the J gene end by 5 bases; junction bases not matched to a gene: 6. The CDR3 runs to 15 residues. Here the CDR3 DNA reads TGTGCCAGCAGTTCACGACTAGCGGGAGTCAACGAGCAGTACTTC. As protein: CASSSRLAGVNEQYF.

The chain carries TRBV6-4 and TRBJ2-1; perhaps TRBD2 as D (5 bases). This CDR3 spans 16 amino acids. Per the germline V gene, CDR1 is MRHNA and CDR2 is SNTAGT. V lost 7 bases, J lost 10 bases, and 26 bases lay in between. The CDR3 protein is CASKLEGGSPFREQFF. CDR3 in DNA: TGTGCCAGCAAACTCGAGGGCGGCTCCCCTTTTCGGGAGCAGTTCTTC.

V gene TRBV2 combines with J gene TRBJ1-5; D uncertain. V lost 8 bases and J 3 bases, leaving 11 bases between the germline ends. The CDR3 has 13 residues. From germline, CDR1 is SNHLY and CDR2 FYNNEI. CDR3 sequence: CASREQSNQPQHF. The CDR3 nucleotides read TGTGCCAGCCGGGAGCAGTCCAATCAGCCCCAGCATTTT.

This chain joins TRBV5-1 and TRBJ2-5; the D gene is possibly TRBD1 (5 bases). Germline V lookup: CDR1 SGHRS, CDR2 YFSETQ. The CDR3 sequence is 13 residues long. With 0 bases removed from V and 5 bases from J, the gap between germline ends came to 8 bases. The chain's CDR3 is CASSLAGMETQYF. DNA of the CDR3: TGCGCCAGCAGCTTGGCAGGGATGGAGACCCAGTACTTC. The entire variable domain, with the rest obtained from reference TRBV5-1 and TRBJ2-5, is as follows: KAGVTQTPRYLIKTRGQQVTLSCSPISGHRSVSWYQQTPGQGLQFLFEYFSETQRNKGNFPGRFSGRQFSNSRSEMNVSTLELGDSALYLCASSLAGMETQYFGPGTRLLVL.

This clone was detected once. This chain joins TRBV6-5 and TRBJ1-4; TRBD1 matches at 8 bases. This CDR3 has 15 residues. CDR1 and CDR2 (germline): MNHEY, SVGAGI. The V segment lost 2 bases and the J segment 7 bases; nucleotides outside the gene matches: 6. CDR3 protein: CASSYNRGWSEKLFF. The CDR3 DNA sequence: TGTGCCAGCAGTTACAACAGGGGGTGGAGTGAAAAACTGTTTTTT.